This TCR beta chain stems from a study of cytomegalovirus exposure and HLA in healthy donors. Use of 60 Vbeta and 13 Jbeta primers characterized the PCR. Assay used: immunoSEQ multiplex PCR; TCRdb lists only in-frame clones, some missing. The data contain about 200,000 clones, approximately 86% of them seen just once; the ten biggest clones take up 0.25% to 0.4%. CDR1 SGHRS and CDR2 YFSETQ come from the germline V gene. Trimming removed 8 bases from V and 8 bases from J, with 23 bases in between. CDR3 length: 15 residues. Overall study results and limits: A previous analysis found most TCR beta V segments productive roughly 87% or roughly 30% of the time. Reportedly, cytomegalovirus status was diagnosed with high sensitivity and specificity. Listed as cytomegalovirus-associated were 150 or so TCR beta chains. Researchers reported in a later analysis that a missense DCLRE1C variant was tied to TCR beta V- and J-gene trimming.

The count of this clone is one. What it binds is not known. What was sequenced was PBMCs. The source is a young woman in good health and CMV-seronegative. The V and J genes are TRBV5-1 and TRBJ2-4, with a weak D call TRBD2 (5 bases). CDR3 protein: CASCLRSGNEDIQYF. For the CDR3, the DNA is TGCGCCAGTTGTCTAAGGTCCGGGAATGAGGACATTCAGTACTTC.